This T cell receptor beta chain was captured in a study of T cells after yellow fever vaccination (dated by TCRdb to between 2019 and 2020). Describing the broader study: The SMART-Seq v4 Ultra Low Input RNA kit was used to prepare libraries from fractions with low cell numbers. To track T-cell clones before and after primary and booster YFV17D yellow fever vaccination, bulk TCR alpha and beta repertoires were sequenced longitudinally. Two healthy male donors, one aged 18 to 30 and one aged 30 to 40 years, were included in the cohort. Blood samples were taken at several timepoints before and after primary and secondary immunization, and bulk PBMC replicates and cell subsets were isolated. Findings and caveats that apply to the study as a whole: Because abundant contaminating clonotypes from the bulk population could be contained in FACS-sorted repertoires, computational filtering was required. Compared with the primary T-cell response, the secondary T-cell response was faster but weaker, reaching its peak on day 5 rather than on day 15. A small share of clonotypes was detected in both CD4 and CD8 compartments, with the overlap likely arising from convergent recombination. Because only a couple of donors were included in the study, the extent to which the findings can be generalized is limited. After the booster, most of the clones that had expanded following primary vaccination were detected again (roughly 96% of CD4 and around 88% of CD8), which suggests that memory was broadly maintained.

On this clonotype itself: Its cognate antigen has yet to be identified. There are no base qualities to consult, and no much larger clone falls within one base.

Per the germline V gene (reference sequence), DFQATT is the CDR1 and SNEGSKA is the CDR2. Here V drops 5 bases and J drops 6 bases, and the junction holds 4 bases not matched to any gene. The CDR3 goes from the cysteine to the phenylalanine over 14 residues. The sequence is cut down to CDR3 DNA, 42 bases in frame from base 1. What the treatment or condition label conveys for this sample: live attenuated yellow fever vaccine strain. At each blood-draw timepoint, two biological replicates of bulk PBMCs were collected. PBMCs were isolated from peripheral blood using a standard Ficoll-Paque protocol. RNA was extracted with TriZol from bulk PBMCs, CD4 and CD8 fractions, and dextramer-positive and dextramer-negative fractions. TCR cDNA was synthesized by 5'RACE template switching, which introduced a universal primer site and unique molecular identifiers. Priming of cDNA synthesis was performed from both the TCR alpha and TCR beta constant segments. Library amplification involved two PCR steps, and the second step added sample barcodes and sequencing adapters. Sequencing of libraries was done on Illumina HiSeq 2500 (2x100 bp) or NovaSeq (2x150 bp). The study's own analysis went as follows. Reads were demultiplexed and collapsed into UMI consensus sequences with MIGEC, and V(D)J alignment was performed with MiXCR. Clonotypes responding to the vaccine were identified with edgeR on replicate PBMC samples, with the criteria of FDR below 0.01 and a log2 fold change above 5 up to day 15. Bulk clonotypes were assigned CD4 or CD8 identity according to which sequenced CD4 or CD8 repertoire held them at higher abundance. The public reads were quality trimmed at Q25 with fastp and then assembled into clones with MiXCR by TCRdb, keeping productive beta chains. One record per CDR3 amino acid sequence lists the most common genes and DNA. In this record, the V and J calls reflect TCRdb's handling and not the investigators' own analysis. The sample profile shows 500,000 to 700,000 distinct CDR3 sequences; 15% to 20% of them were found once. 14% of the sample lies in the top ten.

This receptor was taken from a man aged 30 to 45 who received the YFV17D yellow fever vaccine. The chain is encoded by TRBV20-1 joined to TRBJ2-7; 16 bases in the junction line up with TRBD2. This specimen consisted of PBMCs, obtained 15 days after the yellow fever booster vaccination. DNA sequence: TGCAGTGCTCCTGGGACTAGCGGGAGGGCCGAGCAGTACTTC. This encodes CSAPGTSGRAEQYF.